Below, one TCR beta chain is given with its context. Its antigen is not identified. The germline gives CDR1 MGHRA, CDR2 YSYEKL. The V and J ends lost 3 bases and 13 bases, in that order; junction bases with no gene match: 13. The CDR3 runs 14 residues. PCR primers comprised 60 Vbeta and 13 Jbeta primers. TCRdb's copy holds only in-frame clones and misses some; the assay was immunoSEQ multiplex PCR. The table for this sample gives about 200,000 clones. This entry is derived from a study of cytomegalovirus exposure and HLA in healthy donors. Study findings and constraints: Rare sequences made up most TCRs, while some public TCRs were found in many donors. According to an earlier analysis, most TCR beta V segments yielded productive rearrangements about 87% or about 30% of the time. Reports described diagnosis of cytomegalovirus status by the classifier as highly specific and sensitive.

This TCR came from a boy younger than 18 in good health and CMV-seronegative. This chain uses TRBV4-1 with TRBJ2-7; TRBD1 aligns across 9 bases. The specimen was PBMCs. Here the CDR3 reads CASSQLRVQGAHYF. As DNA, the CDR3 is TGCGCCAGCAGCCAGCTGAGAGTACAGGGGGCTCATTACTTC.